This TCR beta chain was sequenced in a study of T cells in Graves' hyperthyroidism and ophthalmopathy. The germline CDR1 and CDR2 sequences are MNHEY and SMNVEV (reference sequence). V shed 5 bases and J 5 bases; nucleotides not matched to a gene: 14. The CDR3 sequence is 16 residues long. RNA transcripts served as the template for amplifying TCR beta CDR3 regions. First-round RT-PCR of the TCR CDR3 relied on the HTBI primer set. TCRdb used MiXCR to reprocess the multiplex PCR reads, holding one entry per CDR3 protein. The sample yields approximately 710,000 distinct CDR3 sequences, approximately 15% seen once. This clonotype was seen many times.

The chain recombines TRBV27 with TRBJ2-5, with 7 bases matching TRBD1. The TCR sequence derives from a man aged 45-65 years with Graves' hyperthyroidism. The sample was blood. CDR3 loop: CASSPRDRAYGETQYF. The CDR3, as DNA: TGTGCCAGCAGTCCTCGAGACAGGGCTTATGGGGAGACCCAGTACTTC.